A single sample gave rise to the 2 T cell receptor beta chains below, sequenced in a study of tissue T cells after allogeneic stem cell transplantation. TCRdb's copy holds only in-frame clones and misses some; the assay was immunoSEQ multiplex PCR. The sample consists of roughly 45,000 clones, around 73% of them appearing once. Sequencing was performed on sorted cells pooled from one or two spleens. The receptor source for this set is a pool of C57BL/6 mice in good health.

This clone was observed a single time. Each gene name is a mouse one. The read is 1 residue too short to cover the CDR3 end, so that end is filled in from the germline J gene. The V gene is TRBV29, the J gene TRBJ1-6; 12 positions agree with TRBD1. TRBJ1-6 qualifies as an ORF whose function is uncertain. The length of the CDR3 is 15 residues. The V and J ends lost 6 bases and 6 bases, in that order; junction bases with no gene match: 3. In germline, CDR1 is MSHET, CDR2 SYDVDS. The part of the CDR3 DNA that was read is TGTGCTAGCAGCTGGGACAGGGGGCTTAATTCGCCCCTCTAC. Its translation: CASSWDRGLNSPLY. The full-length CDR3 reads as CASSWDRGLNSPLYF.

Only one count was recorded for this clone. Gene names refer to mouse genes. The CDR3 end lies 1 residue beyond the end of the read and is filled in from the germline J gene. J is TRBJ1-6 and V is TRBV13-3; TRBD1 agrees at 9 bases. TRBJ1-6 is an ORF; its function is uncertain. This CDR3 comprises 15 residues. V lost 0 bases to trimming and J lost 6 bases; unmatched junction nucleotides: 1. CDR1 is NNHDY and CDR2 is SYVADS in the germline V gene. The CDR3 loop reads CASSDGGQGNSPLYF. CDR3 DNA, as far as it was read: TGTGCCAGCAGTGATGGGGGACAGGGTAATTCGCCCCTCTAC.